The 21 T cell receptor beta chains reported below all come from one sample, sequenced in a study of blood T cell repertoires in COVID-19. Clones were read by immunoSEQ multiplex PCR, and TCRdb kept only the in-frame ones, dropping some. The table lists tens of thousands of clones, approximately 90% of them singletons. The sequenced sample consisted of peripheral blood. The receptors derive from a man between 70 and 80 years old with acute or convalescent COVID-19.

The chain links TRBV5-8 to TRBJ2-3; 8 bases match TRBD2. The V gene end was trimmed by 4 bases and the J gene end by 2 bases; junction bases not matched to a gene: 6. Germline lookup yields CDR1 SGHTS and CDR2 YDEGEE. This CDR3 is 15 amino acids long. The CDR3 here is CASSHGLAPTDTQYF. DNA for the CDR3: TGTGCCAGCAGCCACGGACTAGCTCCCACAGATACGCAGTATTTT.

The chain's CDR3 is CASSQISGRAHNEQFF. The CDR3 DNA is TGTGCCAGCAGCCAGATTAGCGGGAGGGCCCACAATGAGCAGTTCTTC. The chain carries TRBV3-1 (or the pseudogene TRBV3-2) and TRBJ2-1, with 11 bases matching TRBD2. In germline, CDR1 is LGHDT, CDR2 YNNKEL (reference sequence). This CDR3 contains 16 residues. The V gene end was trimmed by 3 bases and the J gene end by 5 bases; junction bases not matched to a gene: 6.

The chain has TRBV6-6 and TRBJ1-1, with TRBD1 as a possible D gene (5 bases). CDR1 and CDR2 from the germline V gene are MNHNY and SVGAGI (reference sequence). The V and J ends lost 0 bases and 3 bases respectively, with 14 bases between them. The CDR3 has 16 residues. CDR3 sequence reads: CASSYSQGSSDTEAFF. In nucleotides, the CDR3 is TGTGCCAGCAGTTACTCGCAGGGTTCGTCGGACACTGAAGCTTTCTTT.

The chain couples TRBV19 to TRBJ2-1, with 9 bases identical to TRBD1. The V and J ends lost 7 bases and 6 bases, in that order; junction bases with no gene match: 10. Germline loops: CDR1 LNHDA, CDR2 SQIVND (reference sequence). This CDR3 region has 15 residues. In DNA, the CDR3 is TGTGCCAGTACCCTCGACAGGGGGATTCTCAATGAGCAGTTCTTC. This sequence encodes CASTLDRGILNEQFF.

V is TRBV7-2 and J is TRBJ2-5, with 7 bases identical to TRBD1. Germline CDR1 SGHTA, CDR2 FQGNSA. V lost 3 bases and J lost 2; bases outside the gene matches: 6. This CDR3 has 15 residues. In DNA, the CDR3 is TGTGCCAGCAGCTTCGGACAGGCATCACAAGAGACCCAGTACTTC. It codes for CASSFGQASQETQYF.

The chain couples TRBV5-4 to TRBJ1-6; 10 positions agree with TRBD1. The CDR3 has 16 residues. CDR1 SGHNT and CDR2 YYREEE come from the germline V gene (reference sequence). After removal of 4 bases from V and 8 bases from J, the junction contained 9 bases not matched to a gene. CDR3 loop: CASSTAGTGEDSPLHF. The CDR3 DNA reads as TGTGCCAGCAGCACCGCCGGGACAGGGGAGGATTCACCCCTCCACTTT.

This chain joins TRBV18 and TRBJ2-7; TRBD1 matches at 9 bases. CDR3 size: 14 residues. V lost 5 bases and J lost 2; bases outside the gene matches: 4. In germline, CDR1 is KGHSH, CDR2 LQKENI. As DNA, the CDR3 is TGTGCCAGCTCAACAGGGGGCATCCCCTACGAGCAGTACGTC. This sequence encodes CASSTGGIPYEQYV.

This chain joins TRBV4-2 and TRBJ2-5; D is unresolved. The CDR3 consists of 13 residues. Germline V gene sequence: CDR1 LGHNA, CDR2 YNFKEQ. Deletions cut 0 bases from V and 1 base from J, with 3 bases between. The CDR3 here is CASSQDLQETQYF. In DNA form, the CDR3 reads TGTGCCAGCAGCCAAGACCTCCAAGAGACCCAGTACTTC.

The rearrangement uses TRBV9 and TRBJ2-5, with 11 positions matching TRBD2. Germline lookup yields CDR1 SGDLS and CDR2 YYNGEE. V was clipped by 0 bases and J by 0 bases; unmatched bases: 7. This CDR3 region has 18 residues. The CDR3: CASSVVASGGLYQETQYF. CDR3 nucleotide sequence: TGTGCCAGCAGCGTAGTGGCTAGCGGGGGGCTTTACCAAGAGACCCAGTACTTC. Supplemented by reference TRBV9 and TRBJ2-5, the full variable domain reads DSGVTQTPKHLITATGQRVTLRCSPRSGDLSVYWYQQSLDQGLQFLIQYYNGEERAKGNILERFSAQQFPDLHSELNLSSLELGDSALYFCASSVVASGGLYQETQYFGPGTRLLVL.

J is TRBJ1-1 and V is TRBV2; TRBD1 agrees at 9 bases. Germline assignment: CDR1 SNHLY and CDR2 FYNNEI. This CDR3 has 15 amino acids. Trimming took 4 bases from V and 0 from J; bases not matched to a gene: 3. CDR3 nucleotide sequence: TGTGCCAGCAGTGTACAGGGGGCGGTGAACACTGAAGCTTTCTTT. It encodes CASSVQGAVNTEAFF. The full variable domain, completed using reference TRBV2 and TRBJ1-1, is EPEVTQTPSHQVTQMGQEVILRCVPISNHLYFYWYRQILGQKVEFLVSFYNNEISEKSEIFDDQFSVERPDGSNFTLKIRSTKLEDSAMYFCASSVQGAVNTEAFFGQGTRLTVV.

The rearrangement joins TRBV11-3 to TRBJ2-5; 8 nucleotides line up with TRBD2. The J segment lost 1 base and the V segment lost 2 bases, leaving 6 bases of the junction unmatched. The germline gives CDR1 SGHNT, CDR2 YENEEA. The CDR3 runs to 16 residues. In DNA, the CDR3 is TGTGCCAGCAGCTTAAGTCCTAGCGGGCCCCAAGAGACCCAGTACTTC. Protein product: CASSLSPSGPQETQYF.

The gene calls are TRBV29-1 and TRBJ2-3; a possible D gene is TRBD2 (6 bases). This CDR3 comprises 17 residues. V was cut by 0 bases and J by 7 bases, with 23 bases left in between. Germline assignment: CDR1 SQVTM and CDR2 ANQGSEA. Written as DNA, the CDR3 is TGCAGCGTTGAAGAGTTGGTGACTAGGAGGGAGTTAAATACGCAGTATTTT. Its protein product is CSVEELVTRRELNTQYF.

The rearrangement joins TRBV6-5 to TRBJ1-6; D may be TRBD1 (6 bases). CDR1 MNHEY and CDR2 SVGAGI come from the germline V gene. V lost 3 bases and J 5 bases, leaving 8 bases between the germline ends. The CDR3 loop spans 14 amino acids. In DNA form, the CDR3 reads TGTGCCAGCAGTTATCAGGGGAATAATTCACCCCTCCACTTT. It yields the protein CASSYQGNNSPLHF.

This chain uses TRBV5-8 with TRBJ2-3, with TRBD1 identical over 10 bases. This CDR3 has 15 amino acids. Germline-derived CDR1 and CDR2 are SGHTS and YDEGEE. V was pared by 2 bases and J by 6 bases, with 6 bases of the junction left unmatched. The CDR3 nucleotides read TGTGCCAGCAGCTTCCGGGACAGGGGCGGGGATACGCAGTATTTT. Translating gives CASSFRDRGGDTQYF.

The chain carries TRBV19 and TRBJ2-1, with 8 bases lining up with TRBD2. The germline CDR1 and CDR2 sequences are LNHDA and SQIVND (reference sequence). Trimming removed 0 bases from V and 2 bases from J; junction bases left unmatched: 0. CDR3 length: 15 amino acids. CDR3 coding DNA: TGTGCCAGTAGTATAGAGCGGGGGGCCTACAATGAGCAGTTCTTC. Its protein is CASSIERGAYNEQFF.

The DNA of the CDR3 is TGCAGCGTTGAGTTGTGGCCAGGGGCCGGGGAGCTGTTTTTT. It yields the protein CSVELWPGAGELFF. The chain uses TRBV29-1 and TRBJ2-2; a weak D match, TRBD1 (6 bases). The CDR3 consists of 14 residues. V was cut by 3 bases and J by 6 bases, with 14 bases left in between. The V gene's germline CDR1 is SQVTM and CDR2 ANQGSEA.

This chain joins TRBV5-1 and TRBJ1-5, with TRBD1 matching 10 bases. The V gene end was trimmed by 4 bases and the J gene end by 2 bases; junction bases not matched to a gene: 9. The CDR3 has 17 amino acids. Germline CDR1 reads SGHRS; CDR2 reads YFSETQ. The CDR3 sequence: CASSVGTGTGGNQPQHF. DNA of the CDR3: TGCGCCAGCAGCGTTGGAACCGGGACAGGGGGCAATCAGCCCCAGCATTTT. The whole variable domain, remainder taken from reference TRBV5-1 and TRBJ1-5, is KAGVTQTPRYLIKTRGQQVTLSCSPISGHRSVSWYQQTPGQGLQFLFEYFSETQRNKGNFPGRFSGRQFSNSRSEMNVSTLELGDSALYLCASSVGTGTGGNQPQHFGDGTRLSIL.

The chain links TRBV6-2 or TRBV6-3 to TRBJ1-5, with no clear D. Trimming stripped 4 bases from V and 5 bases from J, with 15 bases between. Germline V gives CDR1 MNHEY, CDR2 SVGEGT. This CDR3 region has 15 residues. CDR3 sequence reads: CASSFGDFRDQPQHF. For the CDR3, the DNA is TGTGCCAGCAGTTTCGGGGATTTTCGGGATCAGCCCCAGCATTTT.

DNA for the CDR3: TGCGCCAGCAGCTTGACAGGCGGACCTGAAGCTTTCTTT. This encodes CASSLTGGPEAFF. This rearrangement joins TRBV5-1 to TRBJ1-1, with D perhaps TRBD1 (5 bases). V was cut by 1 base and J by 6 bases, with 10 bases left in between. Per the germline V gene, CDR1 is SGHRS and CDR2 is YFSETQ. The CDR3 sequence is 13 residues long.

This chain uses TRBV7-9 with TRBJ2-7; D gene ambiguous. CDR1 and CDR2 from the germline V gene are SEHNR and FQNEAQ (reference sequence). Trimming removed 0 bases from V and 12 bases from J, with 15 bases in between. CDR3 length: 13 amino acids. Here the CDR3 reads CASSLAGPSLGYF. DNA for the CDR3: TGTGCCAGCAGCTTAGCGGGCCCAAGCTTGGGGTACTTC.

This clone was seen a single time. The genes are TRBV6-5 and TRBJ1-1; 9 bases fit TRBD1. Germline V gene lookup returns CDR1 MNHEY and CDR2 SVGAGI. V lost 6 bases to trimming and J lost 6 bases; unmatched junction nucleotides: 2. This CDR3 has 12 residues. The CDR3: CASRGQGAEAFF. The CDR3 region has the DNA TGTGCCAGCAGGGGACAGGGTGCTGAAGCTTTCTTT.